The 14 T cell receptor beta chains listed next were all sequenced from one sample in a study of CD8+ T cells in alopecia areata. This sample's treatment: oral pan-JAK inhibitor, 5-10 mg twice daily. RNA was isolated and reverse transcribed to cDNA, the sequencing template. Only in-frame clones appear in the TCRdb table, and some are missing; sequencing was by immunoSEQ multiplex PCR. Of about 210,000 clones in the sample, roughly two fifths were seen once. The source material was CD4+ T cells sorted from blood, sampled at roughly week 36, from a patient treated with tofacitinib. The receptors were sampled from a human donor with alopecia areata.

This clone was detected a few times. The rearrangement uses TRBV6-1 and TRBJ2-4, with 7 bases lining up with TRBD2. Germline V CDR1 and CDR2: MNHNS, SASEGT. This CDR3 is built from 15 residues. Trimming at V came to 6 bases and at J to 5 bases, leaving 10 bases not matched to a gene. CDR3 coding DNA: TGTGCCAGCAGCCCCTTTCGGGGGGACGAAAACATTCAGTACTTC. Translating it yields CASSPFRGDENIQYF.

There are a few counts of this clone. The chain employs TRBV2 and TRBJ1-5; D might be TRBD1 (6 bases). Trimming stripped 7 bases from V and 0 bases from J, with 10 bases between. Germline CDR1 SNHLY, CDR2 FYNNEI. This CDR3 comprises 14 residues. The CDR3 sequence: CASKGGYSNQPQHF. In DNA form, the CDR3 reads TGTGCCAGCAAGGGGGGCTATAGCAATCAGCCCCAGCATTTT.

This clone was recorded a few times. The rearrangement joins TRBV7-2 to TRBJ1-5, with TRBD1 matching 7 bases. Unmatched junction bases numbered 4, after V lost 5 bases and J lost 3 bases. The CDR3 runs to 14 residues. Per the germline V gene, CDR1 is SGHTA and CDR2 is FQGNSA. CDR3 residues: CASSQGQLNQPQHF. The DNA of the CDR3 is TGTGCCAGCAGCCAGGGACAGCTCAATCAGCCCCAGCATTTT.

J is TRBJ2-3 and V is TRBV5-1; D is perhaps TRBD1 or TRBD2 (5 bases each). Trimming took 0 bases from V and 6 from J, leaving 11 bases between them. The germline gives CDR1 SGHRS, CDR2 YFSETQ. The CDR3 is 14 amino acids. The CDR3 is CASSLAGTQDTQYF. CDR3 sequence (DNA): TGCGCCAGCAGCTTGGCCGGGACGCAGGATACGCAGTATTTT. The full variable domain, its missing parts supplied by reference TRBV5-1 and TRBJ2-3, is KAGVTQTPRYLIKTRGQQVTLSCSPISGHRSVSWYQQTPGQGLQFLFEYFSETQRNKGNFPGRFSGRQFSNSRSEMNVSTLELGDSALYLCASSLAGTQDTQYFGPGTRLTVL.

V usage is TRBV7-2 and J usage is TRBJ2-3; possible D gene TRBD1, 5 bases. This CDR3 has 14 residues. With 1 base removed from V and 5 bases from J, the gap between germline ends came to 10 bases. Germline lookup yields CDR1 SGHTA and CDR2 FQGNSA. CDR3 amino acids: CASSLVPGRDTQYF. In DNA, the CDR3 is TGTGCCAGCAGCTTAGTTCCAGGGCGAGATACGCAGTATTTT.

This chain joins TRBV29-1 and TRBJ2-2; tentatively, D is TRBD2 (6 bases). This CDR3 spans 13 amino acids. Trimming pared 3 bases from V and 5 bases from J, leaving 10 bases between. Germline loops: CDR1 SQVTM, CDR2 ANQGSEA. The CDR3 spells CSVETRFTGELFF. CDR3 DNA: TGCAGCGTTGAGACTAGGTTTACCGGGGAGCTGTTTTTT.

The genes are TRBV30 and TRBJ1-1; D remains unclear. The CDR3 consists of 11 residues. CDR1 is GTSNPN, CDR2 SVGIG, per germline (reference sequence). V lost 0 bases and J lost 11, with 10 bases in between. The CDR3 nucleotides read TGTGCCTGGAGTGTACGGCGTGGGGCTTTCTTT. Its translation: CAWSVRRGAFF.

This clone was seen a single time. The chain carries TRBV18 and TRBJ1-2; D uncertain. Germline lookup yields CDR1 KGHSH and CDR2 LQKENI. V lost 3 bases and J 5 bases, leaving 16 bases between the germline ends. The CDR3 totals 15 residues. The CDR3 spells CASSPFAEGTYGYTF. The DNA for the CDR3 is TGTGCCAGCTCACCTTTTGCAGAAGGAACGTATGGCTACACCTTC.

This clone was picked up a small number of times. The chain couples TRBV9 to TRBJ1-5, with TRBD1 matching over 9 bases. The trim removed 4 bases at V and 2 bases at J, leaving 1 base unmatched. CDR1 is SGDLS, CDR2 YYNGEE, per germline. The CDR3 is 14 residues long. CDR3 protein: CASSRTGGNQPQHF. As DNA, the CDR3 is TGTGCCAGCAGCCGGACAGGGGGCAATCAGCCCCAGCATTTT. The entire variable domain, with the rest obtained from reference TRBV9 and TRBJ1-5, is as follows: DSGVTQTPKHLITATGQRVTLRCSPRSGDLSVYWYQQSLDQGLQFLIQYYNGEERAKGNILERFSAQQFPDLHSELNLSSLELGDSALYFCASSRTGGNQPQHFGDGTRLSIL.

This clone was detected a few times. The chain links TRBV29-1 to TRBJ2-5; possibly TRBD1 for D (6 bases). This CDR3 contains 14 residues. Germline CDR1 SQVTM, CDR2 ANQGSEA. V shed 2 bases and J shed 5 bases, with 15 bases lying between them. In nucleotides, the CDR3 is TGCAGCGTTGAACCAAGACAGGTTGGCGAGACCCAGTACTTC. Translated: CSVEPRQVGETQYF.

The V gene is TRBV7-9, the J gene TRBJ1-2; D perhaps matches TRBD1 (6 bases). The V end was cut by 1 base, the J end by 0 bases, with 12 bases between. The length of the CDR3 is 16 residues. In germline, CDR1 is SEHNR, CDR2 FQNEAQ (reference sequence). The CDR3 DNA follows: TGTGCCAGCAGCTTAGGGGGGACAAATACTAACTATGGCTACACCTTC. It codes for CASSLGGTNTNYGYTF.

The rearrangement uses TRBV7-2 and TRBJ2-3; 13 bases match TRBD2. This CDR3 is built from 16 residues. Losses at the gene ends were 2 bases for V and 4 bases for J; bases not matched to a gene: 3. Germline V gives CDR1 SGHTA, CDR2 FQGNSA. As DNA, the CDR3 is TGTGCCAGCAGCTTAACTAGCGGGAGGGCTTCAGATACGCAGTATTTT. Its protein product is CASSLTSGRASDTQYF.

The genes are TRBV2 and TRBJ2-7, with D tentatively TRBD1 (5 bases). The V gene lost 5 bases and the J gene lost 1 base, with 15 bases spanning the gap. CDR1 SNHLY and CDR2 FYNNEI come from the germline V gene. CDR3 length equals 15 residues. CDR3 sequence: CASSLSPRGSYEQYF. CDR3 nucleotides: TGTGCCAGCAGTTTATCCCCTAGGGGATCCTACGAGCAGTACTTC.

This chain connects TRBV29-1 to TRBJ2-3; D possibly corresponds to TRBD2 (6 bases). Trimming left V 7 bases short and J 10 bases short, with 18 bases between. This CDR3 spans 12 amino acids. CDR1 is SQVTM and CDR2 is ANQGSEA in the germline V gene. Here the CDR3 reads CSGSPSDSAQYF. The CDR3 bases are TGCAGCGGCTCCCCTAGCGATAGCGCGCAGTATTTT.